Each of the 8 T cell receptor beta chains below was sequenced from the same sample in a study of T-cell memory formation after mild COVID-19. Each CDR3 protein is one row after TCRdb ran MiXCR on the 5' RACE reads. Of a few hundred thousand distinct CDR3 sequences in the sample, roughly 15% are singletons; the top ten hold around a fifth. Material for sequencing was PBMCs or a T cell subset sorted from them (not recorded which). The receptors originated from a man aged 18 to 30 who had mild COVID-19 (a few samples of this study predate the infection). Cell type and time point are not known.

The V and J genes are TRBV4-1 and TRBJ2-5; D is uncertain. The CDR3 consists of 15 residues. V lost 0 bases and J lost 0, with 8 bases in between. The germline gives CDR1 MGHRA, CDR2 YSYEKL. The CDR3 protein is CASSQEARYQETQYF. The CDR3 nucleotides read TGCGCCAGCAGCCAAGAAGCCCGCTACCAAGAGACCCAGTACTTC.

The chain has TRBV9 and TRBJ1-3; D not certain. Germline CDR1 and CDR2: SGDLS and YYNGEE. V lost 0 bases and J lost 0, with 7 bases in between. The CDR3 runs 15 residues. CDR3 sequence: CASSVGAGSGNTIYF. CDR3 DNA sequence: TGTGCCAGCAGCGTAGGGGCCGGCTCTGGAAACACCATATATTTT. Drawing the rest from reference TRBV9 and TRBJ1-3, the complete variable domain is DSGVTQTPKHLITATGQRVTLRCSPRSGDLSVYWYQQSLDQGLQFLIQYYNGEERAKGNILERFSAQQFPDLHSELNLSSLELGDSALYFCASSVGAGSGNTIYFGEGSWLTVV.

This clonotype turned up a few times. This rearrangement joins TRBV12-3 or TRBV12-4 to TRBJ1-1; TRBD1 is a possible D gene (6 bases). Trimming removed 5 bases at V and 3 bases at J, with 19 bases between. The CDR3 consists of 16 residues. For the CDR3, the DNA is TGTGCCAGCAGTCTTGGGGACACCCGGGGAGACACTGAAGCTTTCTTT. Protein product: CASSLGDTRGDTEAFF.

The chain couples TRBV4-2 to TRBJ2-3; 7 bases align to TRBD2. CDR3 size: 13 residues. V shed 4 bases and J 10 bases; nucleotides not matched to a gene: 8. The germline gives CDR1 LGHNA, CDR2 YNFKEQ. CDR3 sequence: CASSPSWEGPQYF. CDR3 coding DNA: TGTGCCAGCAGCCCCTCCTGGGAGGGCCCGCAGTATTTT.

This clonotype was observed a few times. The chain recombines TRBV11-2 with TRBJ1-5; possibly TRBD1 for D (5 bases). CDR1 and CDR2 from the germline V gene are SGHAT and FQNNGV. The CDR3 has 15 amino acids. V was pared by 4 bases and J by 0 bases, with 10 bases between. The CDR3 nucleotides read TGTGCCAGCAGCTCAGACAGCTATAGCAATCAGCCCCAGCATTTT. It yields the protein CASSSDSYSNQPQHF.

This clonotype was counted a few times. The CDR3 DNA sequence: TGTGCCACCAGCAGGGATGGGGGGGGCAATCAGCCCCAGCATTTT. Translated, it gives CATSRDGGGNQPQHF. The chain is built from TRBV15 and TRBJ1-5; perhaps TRBD1 as D (5 bases). This CDR3 has 15 amino acids. V lost 3 bases, J lost 2 bases, and 11 bases lay in between. Germline assignment: CDR1 LNHNV and CDR2 YYDKDF (reference sequence).

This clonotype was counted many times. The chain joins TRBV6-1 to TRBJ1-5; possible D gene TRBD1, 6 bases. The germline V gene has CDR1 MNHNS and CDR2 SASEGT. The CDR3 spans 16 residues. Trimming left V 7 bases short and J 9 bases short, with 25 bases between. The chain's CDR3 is CASIAGTTGVGGPQHF. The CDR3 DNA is TGTGCCAGCATCGCAGGTACGACGGGTGTAGGGGGGCCCCAGCATTTT.

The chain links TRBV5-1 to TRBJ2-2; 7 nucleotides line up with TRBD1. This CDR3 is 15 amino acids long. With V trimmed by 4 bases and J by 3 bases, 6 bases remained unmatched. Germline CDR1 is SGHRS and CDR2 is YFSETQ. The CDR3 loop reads CASSIRQGDTGELFF. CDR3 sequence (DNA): TGCGCCAGCAGCATCCGACAGGGAGACACCGGGGAGCTGTTTTTT.